This T cell receptor beta chain was documented in a study of beta chain features in type 1 diabetes. Overall study context: The examined sorted cells totaled approximately 110 million across samples.

The CDR3 extends over 15 amino acids. Germline CDR1 reads SGHRS; CDR2 reads YFSETQ. V was pared by 3 bases and J by 5 bases, with 10 bases of the junction left unmatched. Whole-study results and caveats: Within patients, naive, central memory and Treg TCRB repertoires seemed more similar than within healthy donors. Because the template was cDNA, high-expressing cells might be over-represented. TCRB CDR3s were moderately but significantly shorter in Type 1 diabetes patients in all four CD4+ subsets.

Expressed TCRB transcripts were sequenced because the isolated RNA had all been reverse transcribed beforehand. Sequencing used immunoSEQ multiplex PCR; TCRdb keeps in-frame clones, though not all of them. The sample lists hundreds of thousands of clones, about 29% occurring once. Concerning this clone: What it binds is unknown.

This clonotype originated in a man between 18 and 35 years old in good health. Sample: naive CD4+ T cells from blood. V is TRBV5-1 and J is TRBJ2-5; 7 positions agree with TRBD2. The CDR3 reads CASSSGPGGAETQYF. The CDR3, as DNA: TGCGCCAGCAGCTCTGGCCCGGGAGGTGCGGAGACCCAGTACTTC.